A selection of T cell receptor beta chains follows, all from one sample in a study of Graves' ophthalmopathy and Graves' hyperthyroidism. TCRdb re-called the multiplex PCR reads with MiXCR, one entry per CDR3 protein. Of about 620,000 distinct CDR3 sequences in the sample, about a fifth were seen once. Material: peripheral blood. The receptors come from a woman aged 18 to 35 with stable Graves' hyperthyroidism. Some clones in this sample may be carry-over from other donors' samples. Each CDR3 is given with its conserved first and last residue. A D gene is named only where the DNA matches it firmly. Only part of the rows carry a size: once, few, many, or a class if the clone is expanded.

j_gene,v_gene,abundance,d_gene,CDR3nt,CDR3aa
TRBJ1-5,TRBV6-2/TRBV6-3,many,-,TGTGCCAGCAGAATTCAGGGTGGGCATCAGCCCCAGCATTTT,CASRIQGGHQPQHF
TRBJ1-1,TRBV4-1,many,TRBD1,TGCGCCAGCAGCCAAACGGACAGGCTGAACACTGAAGCTTTCTTT,CASSQTDRLNTEAFF
TRBJ2-5,TRBV6-5,many,-,TGTGCCAGCAGTTACTCAGGGGGGAGTGAGACCCAGTACTTC,CASSYSGGSETQYF
TRBJ2-7,TRBV6-1,-,-,TGTGCCAGCAGTGAAACAGGGCAGCAGTACTTC,CASSETGQQYF
TRBJ2-5,TRBV4-1,many,-,TGCGCCAGCAGCCAAATCGGTGAGACCCAGTACTTC,CASSQIGETQYF
TRBJ1-5,TRBV27,-,TRBD1,TGTGCCAGCAGGACCCAGGGGGGAGGCAATCAGCCCCAGCATTTT,CASRTQGGGNQPQHF
TRBJ1-5,TRBV29-1,many,-,TGCAGCGTTCTCTGGGGCCGCAATCAGCCCCAGCATTTT,CSVLWGRNQPQHF
TRBJ2-7,TRBV19,many,-,TGTGCCAGTAGTATAGCGGCTTACTACGAGCAGTACTTC,CASSIAAYYEQYF
TRBJ2-3,TRBV6-4,-,TRBD2,TGTGCCAGCACTGACCGACTAGCGGGAATCCCTCCACCAAGGTTCGATACGCAGTATTTT,CASTDRLAGIPPPRFDTQYF
TRBJ1-5,TRBV12-3/TRBV12-4,-,-,TGTGCCAGCATAACAGTTGATCAGCCCCAGCATTTT,CASITVDQPQHF
TRBJ1-2,TRBV3-1,many,-,TGTGCCAGCAGCCAAGGACCGGGAATCACTAACTATGGCTACACCTTC,CASSQGPGITNYGYTF
TRBJ1-2,TRBV7-8,many,-,TGTGCCAGCAGCTTAGGGGGTCCCTCCTATGGCTACACCTTC,CASSLGGPSYGYTF
TRBJ2-2,TRBV5-1,-,TRBD2,TGCGCCAGCAGCTTGACTAGCGGGAGAATCGGGGAGCTGTTTTTT,CASSLTSGRIGELFF
TRBJ1-6,TRBV6-1,many,TRBD1,TGTGCCAGCATGAAGGGACAGGGACCCTCCTATAATTCACCCCTCCACTTT,CASMKGQGPSYNSPLHF
TRBJ2-5,TRBV12-3/TRBV12-4,many,-,TGTGCCAGCAGTCCAATCGGACTCCTCCAAGAGACCCAGTACTTC,CASSPIGLLQETQYF
TRBJ2-7,TRBV6-5,many,TRBD2,TGTGCCAGCAGGGCTGGCGGGAGCTCCTACGAGCAGTACTTC,CASRAGGSSYEQYF
TRBJ1-1,TRBV7-9,-,-,TGTGCCAGCAGCTTACAACACCCAGACACTGAAGCTTTCTTT,CASSLQHPDTEAFF
TRBJ1-2,TRBV12-3/TRBV12-4,-,-,TGTGCCAGCAGCCCTTCTACAGGGTTTGGCTACACCTTC,CASSPSTGFGYTF
TRBJ1-1,TRBV28,many,-,TGTGCCAGCAGTTTATTGATGGTGAACACTGAAGCTTTCTTT,CASSLLMVNTEAFF
TRBJ2-6,TRBV4-3,-,-,TGCGCCAGCAGCCAAGTTGACGGGAACTATGGGGCCAACGTTCTGACTTTC,CASSQVDGNYGANVLTF
TRBJ2-7,TRBV30,-,-,TGTGCCTGGGAGAGAACTCAGGAGCAGTACTTC,CAWERTQEQYF
TRBJ1-1,TRBV6-5,many,-,TGTGCCAGCAGTTCATCGACAGCGAACACTGAAGCTTTCTTT,CASSSSTANTEAFF
TRBJ2-7,TRBV3-1,-,TRBD2,TGTGCCAGCAGCCAAGGTGGCGGGAGGGCCTACGAGCAGTACTTC,CASSQGGGRAYEQYF
TRBJ2-5,TRBV7-3,medium-sized,-,TGTGCCAGCAGCTTAAGGCGGGGAGAGACCCAGTACTTC,CASSLRRGETQYF
TRBJ2-7,TRBV12-3/TRBV12-4,many,-,TGTGCCAGCAGTTTGGGATTAATCGTTTACGAGCAGTACTTC,CASSLGLIVYEQYF
TRBJ2-4,TRBV20-1,many,-,TGCAGTGCTAGTTTCCAATTCCTAGCCAAAAACATTCAGTACTTC,CSASFQFLAKNIQYF
TRBJ1-1,TRBV5-1,few,-,TGCGCCAGCAGCTTGGGACAAAGATCCGAAGCTTTCTTT,CASSLGQRSEAFF
TRBJ2-2,TRBV24-1,few,-,TGTGCCACCAGTCGACGACAGGGAGGGACCGGGGAGCTGTTTTTT,CATSRRQGGTGELFF
TRBJ2-5,TRBV7-2,-,TRBD1,TGTGCCAGCAGCCAACCCCTGACAGGGGGTAGAGAGACCCAGTACTTC,CASSQPLTGGRETQYF
TRBJ1-5,TRBV6-2/TRBV6-3,many,-,TGTGCCAGCAGACCCGGACAAAGCAATCAGCCCCAGCATTTT,CASRPGQSNQPQHF
TRBJ1-2,TRBV20-1,many,TRBD1,TGCAGTGCTAACAGGGGTACTAACTATGGCTACACCTTC,CSANRGTNYGYTF
TRBJ1-1,TRBV5-1,few,-,TGCGCCAGCAGCTTGGGGGGCCTTTGGTCCACTGAAGCTTTCTTT,CASSLGGLWSTEAFF
TRBJ2-7,TRBV5-1,-,TRBD2,TGCGCCAGCTACTATACATCTACTAGCGGGGCCGTCTACGAGCAGTACTTC,CASYYTSTSGAVYEQYF
TRBJ2-7,TRBV19,many,-,TGTGCCAGTAGTATATCCGGCAGCTCCTACGAGCAGTACTTC,CASSISGSSYEQYF
TRBJ1-2,TRBV9,-,TRBD1,TGTGCCAGCAGCGTCGGGACAGGGCACCTCTATGGCTACACCTTC,CASSVGTGHLYGYTF
TRBJ2-5,TRBV7-2,once,TRBD1,TGTGCCAGCAGCTTCTGGCAGGGGGATGAGACCCAGTACTTC,CASSFWQGDETQYF
TRBJ1-5,TRBV3-1,few,TRBD1,TGTGCCAGCAGCCAAGATGGGACAGGTCTACATCAGCCCCAGCATTTT,CASSQDGTGLHQPQHF
TRBJ2-5,TRBV7-9,-,-,TGTGCCAGCAGCTTAGCGGACTACCCTCTACGGTACTTC,CASSLADYPLRYF
TRBJ2-7,TRBV7-2,many,-,TGTGCCAGCAGAAGTGACAGTTCCTACGAGCAGTACTTC,CASRSDSSYEQYF
TRBJ1-3,TRBV29-1,-,-,TGCAGCGTCGAAGCTGGAAACACCATATATTTT,CSVEAGNTIYF
TRBJ2-5,TRBV13,-,TRBD2,TGTGCCAGCAGCTTAGTGCCTAGCGGGTACCAAGAGACCCAGTACTTC,CASSLVPSGYQETQYF
TRBJ1-1,TRBV27,-,-,TGTGCCAGCAGCATAAGGGCCACAGGAGTGAACACTGAAGCTTTCTTT,CASSIRATGVNTEAFF
TRBJ2-7,TRBV6-1,few,-,TGTGCCAGCAAGGGTCCCGATCCCTTCTCCTACGAGCAGTACTTC,CASKGPDPFSYEQYF
TRBJ2-7,TRBV7-2,-,TRBD2,TGTGCCAGCAGCCCTAACCTAGCGGGGAACTACGAGCAGTACTTC,CASSPNLAGNYEQYF
TRBJ2-2,TRBV19,few,-,TGTGCCAGCGGGGATTTGTACACCGGGGAGCTGTTTTTT,CASGDLYTGELFF
TRBJ1-2,TRBV18,many,-,TGTGCCAGCTCACCATCAGGAGGCGCCGACTATGGCTACACCTTC,CASSPSGGADYGYTF
TRBJ2-5,TRBV5-1,many,-,TGCGCCAGCAGCTTGGACAGGGCCCAAGAGACCCAGTACTTC,CASSLDRAQETQYF
TRBJ2-5,TRBV2,-,-,TGTGCCAGCAGTGAAGCGCTTACCCAGGGACGGGAGACCCAGTACTTC,CASSEALTQGRETQYF
TRBJ2-2,TRBV15,many,TRBD2,TGTGCCACCAGCAGAGGACTAGCGGGCACCGGGGAGCTGTTTTTT,CATSRGLAGTGELFF
TRBJ2-2,TRBV12-3/TRBV12-4,many,TRBD2,TGTGCCAGCAGTCGACTAGCGCAACGCACCGGGGAGCTGTTTTTT,CASSRLAQRTGELFF
TRBJ2-5,TRBV29-1,few,-,TGCAGCGTTTCAGAGATGTACAGAAAAGAGACCCAGTACTTC,CSVSEMYRKETQYF
TRBJ2-2,TRBV6-1,many,-,TGTGCCAGCAGTGAAGGGGGCTGGACCGGGGAGCTGTTTTTT,CASSEGGWTGELFF
TRBJ1-1,TRBV6-2/TRBV6-3,once,-,TGTGCCAGCAGGTACGGGGGGAACGCTGAAGCTTTCTTT,CASRYGGNAEAFF
TRBJ2-7,TRBV6-5,many,-,TGTGCCAGCAGTTACACCTCGACCGTCTACGAGCAGCACTTC,CASSYTSTVYEQHF
TRBJ2-2,TRBV11-2,-,TRBD2,TGTGCCAGCAGCTTAGTTTGGACTAGCGCCACCGGGGAGCTGTTTTTT,CASSLVWTSATGELFF
TRBJ1-2,TRBV7-2,many,-,TGTGCCAGCAGGCCCCGGTGGGGCGGAGACTATGGCTACACCTTC,CASRPRWGGDYGYTF
TRBJ1-1,TRBV18,many,-,TGTGCCAGCTCACTCCTGGACAGGAACACTGAAGCTTTCTTT,CASSLLDRNTEAFF